A single sample gave rise to the 4 T cell receptor beta chains below, sequenced in a study of cytomegalovirus exposure and HLA in healthy donors. PCR employed 60 Vbeta and 13 Jbeta primers. Generated by immunoSEQ multiplex PCR, the TCRdb table keeps only in-frame clones and is missing some. This sample carries 35,000 to 45,000 clones, less than 75% of them seen once, and the ten largest clones take around 12%. The sample was PBMCs. The source is a man between 60 and 70 years old in good health and CMV-seropositive.

The genes are TRBV15 and TRBJ1-2; a possible D gene is TRBD1 (5 bases). V gave up 1 base and J gave up 6 bases, with 12 bases separating them. Germline CDR1 reads LNHNV; CDR2 reads YYDKDF (reference sequence). This CDR3 has 14 amino acids. CDR3 nucleotide sequence: TGTGCCACCAGCAGAGGGGGCACAGTAAATGGCTACACCTTC. Translating it yields CATSRGGTVNGYTF.

V is TRBV30 and J is TRBJ2-1; D gene ambiguous. The V end lost 2 bases, the J end lost 8 bases, and 7 bases lay between the germline ends. The CDR3 runs to 11 residues. Germline V gene data show CDR1 as GTSNPN and CDR2 as SVGIG (reference sequence). DNA of the CDR3: TGTGCCTGGAGTATGATAGATGAGCAGTTCTTC. This sequence encodes CAWSMIDEQFF.

V usage is TRBV27 and J usage is TRBJ1-5; the match to TRBD1 covers 8 bases. The CDR3 spans 16 residues. The V gene end was trimmed by 3 bases and the J gene end by 6 bases; junction bases not matched to a gene: 10. Per germline, CDR1 MNHEY and CDR2 SMNVEV (reference sequence). The CDR3 reads CASSFPRGRLIQPQHF. The CDR3 nucleotides are TGTGCCAGCAGTTTTCCCAGGGGGCGATTGATTCAGCCCCAGCATTTT.

V gene TRBV7-9 combines with J gene TRBJ2-7, with D possibly being TRBD2 (5 bases). The CDR3 is 13 amino acids. Germline CDR1 and CDR2: SEHNR and FQNEAQ (reference sequence). V gave up 7 bases and J gave up 4 bases, with 14 bases separating them. CDR3: CASTSGLEYEQYF. CDR3 DNA: TGTGCCAGCACCTCGGGGTTAGAGTACGAGCAGTACTTC.